Listed here are 2 T cell receptor beta chains from one sample, sequenced in a study of response to subunit inactivated influenza vaccine. MiXCR, run by TCRdb on the RT-PCR reads, gives a single entry per CDR3 protein. Of about 610,000 distinct CDR3 sequences in the sample, 12% to 15% are singletons; the top ten hold over 8.5%. This specimen was PBMCs from blood, taken 11 to 12 days after vaccination. These receptors were collected from a man in his fifties who received an inactivated influenza vaccine.

This clonotype was picked up a small number of times. The J gene is TRBJ1-5, the V gene TRBV28; 7 positions agree with TRBD1. CDR1 MDHEN and CDR2 SYDVKM come from the germline V gene. The CDR3 extends over 15 amino acids. Trimming at V came to 4 bases and at J to 1 base, leaving 4 bases not matched to a gene. The CDR3 reads CASSSDRESNQPQHF. The CDR3 coding sequence is TGTGCCAGCAGTTCCGACAGGGAGAGCAATCAGCCCCAGCATTTT.

This clonotype occurred a few times. The rearrangement links TRBV28 to TRBJ2-3, with D perhaps given as TRBD1 or TRBD2 (6 bases each). Trimming took 5 bases from V and 5 from J, leaving 14 bases between them. Germline CDR1 MDHEN, CDR2 SYDVKM. The CDR3 is made up of 14 amino acids. CDR3 amino acids: CASSQGWEEDTQYF. CDR3 bases: TGTGCCAGCAGTCAGGGGTGGGAGGAAGATACGCAGTATTTT.